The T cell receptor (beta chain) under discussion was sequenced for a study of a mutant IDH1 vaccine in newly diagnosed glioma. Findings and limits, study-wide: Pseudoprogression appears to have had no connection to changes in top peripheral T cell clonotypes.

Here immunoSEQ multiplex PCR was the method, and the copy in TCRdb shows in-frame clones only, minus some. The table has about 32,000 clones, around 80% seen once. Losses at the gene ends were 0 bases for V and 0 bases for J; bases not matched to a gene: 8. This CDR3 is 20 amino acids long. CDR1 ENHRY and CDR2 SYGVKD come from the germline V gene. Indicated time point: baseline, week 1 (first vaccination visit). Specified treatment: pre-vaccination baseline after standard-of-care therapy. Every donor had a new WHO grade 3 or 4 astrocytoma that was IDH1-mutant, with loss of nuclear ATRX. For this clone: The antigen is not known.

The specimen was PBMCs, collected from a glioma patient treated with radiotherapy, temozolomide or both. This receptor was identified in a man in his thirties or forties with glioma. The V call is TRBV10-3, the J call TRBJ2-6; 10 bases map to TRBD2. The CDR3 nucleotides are TGTGCCATCAGTGAGTCCGCTAGCGGGGGTTTGAACTCTGGGGCCAACGTCCTGACTTTC. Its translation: CAISESASGGLNSGANVLTF.